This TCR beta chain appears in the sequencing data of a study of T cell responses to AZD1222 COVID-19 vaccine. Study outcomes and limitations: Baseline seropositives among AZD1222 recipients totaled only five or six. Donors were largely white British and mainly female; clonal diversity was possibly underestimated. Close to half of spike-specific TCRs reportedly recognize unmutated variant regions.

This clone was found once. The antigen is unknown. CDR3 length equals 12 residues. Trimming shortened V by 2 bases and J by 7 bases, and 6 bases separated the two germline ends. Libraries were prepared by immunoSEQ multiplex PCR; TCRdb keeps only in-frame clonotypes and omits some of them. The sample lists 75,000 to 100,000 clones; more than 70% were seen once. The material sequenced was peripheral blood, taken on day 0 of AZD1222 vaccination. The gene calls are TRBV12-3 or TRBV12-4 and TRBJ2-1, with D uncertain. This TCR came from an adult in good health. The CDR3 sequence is CASSLIGNEQFF. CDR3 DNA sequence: TGTGCCAGCAGTTTAATCGGTAATGAGCAGTTCTTC.